Presented here are 32 T cell receptor beta chains from one specimen sequenced in a study of molecular identifiers for immune sequencing clone quantification. TCRdb re-called the PCR reads with MiXCR, one entry per CDR3 protein. Here the sample spans a few hundred thousand distinct CDR3 sequences, over 20% being singletons. What was sequenced was naive CD8+ T cells from blood, with Jurkat cell RNA spiked in. This sample's subset: FACS-sorted CD8+CD4-CCR7+CD45RA+ naive T cells. These receptors all stem from a human donor in good health. Some libraries in this study had Jurkat cell RNA spiked in.

In this sample, this clonotype turned up many times. J is TRBJ1-5 and V is TRBV6-5; 8 nucleotides agree with TRBD1. The length of the CDR3 is 13 residues. The V gene's germline CDR1 is MNHEY and CDR2 SVGAGI. V lost 6 bases and J lost 8; bases outside the gene matches: 6. Written as DNA, the CDR3 is TGTGCCAGCAGCCCGACAGGGGACAAGCCCCAGCATTTT. It translates to CASSPTGDKPQHF.

The chain couples TRBV7-8 to TRBJ2-7, with D hard to call. This CDR3 has 14 residues. Germline loops: CDR1 SGHVS, CDR2 FQNEAQ. The V gene lost 4 bases and the J gene lost 3 bases, with 13 bases spanning the gap. For the CDR3, the DNA is TGTGCCAGCAGCTCCCGGGTCCAGATCTACGAGCAGTACTTC. It encodes CASSSRVQIYEQYF.

The chain carries TRBV6-2 or TRBV6-3 and TRBJ1-1; no clear D. Trimming took 7 bases from V and 3 from J, leaving 12 bases between them. CDR1 and CDR2 (germline): MNHEY, SVGEGT. The CDR3 runs 13 residues. CDR3 coding DNA: TGTGCCAGCACCGGACGCGGGTACACTGAAGCTTTCTTT. Its protein product is CASTGRGYTEAFF.

About this clonotype: A read error may explain this, as a much larger clone is one base away. The chain is built from TRBV6-2 or TRBV6-3 and TRBJ1-1, with 7 nucleotides matching TRBD1. Germline V gene sequence: CDR1 MNHEY, CDR2 SVGEGT. CDR3 size: 14 residues. The CDR3 region is CASSYLQGMIEASF. CDR3 coding DNA: TGTGCCAGCAGTTACTTACAGGGGATGATTGAAGCTTCCTTT.

V and J are TRBV3-1 and TRBJ2-2; D perhaps matches TRBD1 (6 bases). Germline lookup yields CDR1 LGHDT and CDR2 YNNKEL (reference sequence). The germline V and J ends were trimmed by 1 base and 2 bases, with 14 bases remaining between them. CDR3 size: 17 residues. The CDR3 DNA reads TGTGCCAGCAGCCAAGTGTCGGGACATCCCAACACCGGGGAGCTGTTTTTT. This encodes CASSQVSGHPNTGELFF.

This clonotype was picked up a small number of times. The chain recombines TRBV20-1 with TRBJ1-2; TRBD1 matches at 8 bases. After removal of 5 bases from V and 5 bases from J, the junction contained 22 bases not matched to a gene. Germline values: CDR1 DFQATT, CDR2 SNEGSKA (reference sequence). This CDR3 has 18 amino acids. The CDR3 nucleotides are TGCAGTGCTGGGGAGACCGGGACAGGAGACCCCCTAGGATATGGCTACACCTTC. Residues: CSAGETGTGDPLGYGYTF.

Concerning this clonotype: A much larger clone differs by one base, so this may be a read error. This chain uses TRBV5-1 with TRBJ2-1; TRBD1 matches 7 bases. This CDR3 region has 15 residues. The germline V gene has CDR1 SGHRS and CDR2 YFSETQ. Trimming removed 0 bases from V and 10 bases from J; junction bases left unmatched: 10. In DNA form, the CDR3 reads TGCGCCAGCAGCTTGGGACAGGGTAAGGTCGGCGAGCAGTTCTTC. This codes for CASSLGQGKVGEQFF.

At least ten counts were recorded for this clonotype. The CDR3 is CASSYVREETQYF. CDR3 nucleotides: TGTGCCAGCAGTTACGTCCGGGAGGAGACCCAGTACTTC. The chain is built from TRBV28 and TRBJ2-5; maybe TRBD2 (6 bases). V was shortened by 4 bases and J by 5 bases, with 11 bases between the two germline ends. The CDR3 is 13 residues long. Per the germline V gene, CDR1 is MDHEN and CDR2 is SYDVKM. Full variable domain (remainder filled in from reference TRBV28 and TRBJ2-5): DVKVTQSSRYLVKRTGEKVFLECVQDMDHENMFWYRQDPGLGLRLIYFSYDVKMKEKGDIPEGYSVSREKKERFSLILESASTNQTSMYLCASSYVREETQYFGPGTRLLVL.

About this clonotype: A junction end diverges from the germline sequence, so it may reflect a read error. In DNA, the CDR3 is TGTGCCAGCAGTTTCGGACTAGCGGAGGTCGCCGGGGGGCTGTTTTTT. This gives the protein CASSFGLAEVAGGLFF. The V call is TRBV7-9, the J call TRBJ2-2; 10 positions match TRBD2. The germline V gene has CDR1 SEHNR and CDR2 FQNEAQ (reference sequence). There are 16 residues in the CDR3.

The table lists this clonotype with many counts. CDR3 bases: TGTGCCAGCAGCGAAGACACAGCGGGGGGGGCCAACGTCCTGACTTTC. Amino acid sequence: CASSEDTAGGANVLTF. The chain couples TRBV5-4 to TRBJ2-6, with 7 nucleotides matching TRBD2. The germline V gene has CDR1 SGHNT and CDR2 YYREEE (reference sequence). There are 16 residues in the CDR3. V was clipped by 4 bases and J by 4 bases; unmatched bases: 8.

The sample holds many counts of this clonotype. V and J are TRBV2 and TRBJ2-3; 9 bases are shared with TRBD1. This CDR3 spans 13 amino acids. Trimming removed 10 bases from V and 5 bases from J; junction bases left unmatched: 7. Germline values: CDR1 SNHLY, CDR2 FYNNEI. The CDR3 DNA reads as TGTGCCATCGGGACAGGGACGGGAGATACGCAGTATTTT. Translating gives CAIGTGTGDTQYF.

Of note for this clonotype: This may come from a read error, since a much larger clone is one base off. The chain joins TRBV20-1 to TRBJ1-1; D call uncertain. Germline lookup yields CDR1 DFQATT and CDR2 SNEGSKA (reference sequence). This CDR3 is built from 15 residues. V dropped 5 bases and J dropped 0 bases, with 16 bases sitting between them. CDR3 loop: CSAGYLAAMNTEAFF. Here the CDR3 DNA reads TGCAGTGCTGGCTACTTGGCAGCAATGAACACTGAAGCTTTCTTT.

The chain links TRBV6-2 or TRBV6-3 to TRBJ2-5; 9 nucleotides line up with TRBD2. The V gene's germline CDR1 is MNHEY and CDR2 SVGEGT. CDR3 length equals 14 residues. V shed 6 bases and J 7 bases; nucleotides not matched to a gene: 9. The DNA for the CDR3 is TGTGCCAGCAGAGCGGGGGGCGCATTTGGGACCCAGTACTTC. Amino acid sequence: CASRAGGAFGTQYF.

This clonotype came up many times. This chain connects TRBV9 to TRBJ1-5; D not resolved. V was trimmed by 0 bases and J by 3 bases, leaving 4 bases between them. The germline V gene encodes CDR1 SGDLS and CDR2 YYNGEE. There are 13 residues in the CDR3. The CDR3 protein is CASSVGHNQPQHF. The DNA for the CDR3 is TGTGCCAGCAGCGTAGGGCACAATCAGCCCCAGCATTTT.

The sample holds a few counts of this clonotype. The V call is TRBV27, the J call TRBJ2-7; D is possibly TRBD1 or TRBD2 (7 bases each). The CDR3 length is 14 residues. V lost 5 bases and J lost 4, with 15 bases in between. Germline assignment: CDR1 MNHEY and CDR2 SMNVEV (reference sequence). The CDR3 sequence: CASSTQGRGYEQYF. As DNA, the CDR3 is TGTGCCAGCAGTACACAGGGGCGGGGGTACGAGCAGTACTTC.

V gene TRBV7-8 combines with J gene TRBJ1-1, with D tentatively TRBD1 (6 bases). V was cut by 5 bases and J by 4 bases, with 17 bases left in between. CDR3 length: 15 residues. CDR1 SGHVS and CDR2 FQNEAQ come from the germline V gene. The CDR3, as DNA: TGTGCCAGCAGCCCCCCGCCAGGGGTGAGCACTGAAGCTTTCTTT. Protein: CASSPPPGVSTEAFF.

This clonotype occurred many times. The chain employs TRBV4-3 and TRBJ1-1; D not certain. CDR3 length: 14 amino acids. V was cut by 1 base and J by 6 bases, with 12 bases left in between. In germline, CDR1 is LGHNA, CDR2 YSLEER. In nucleotides, the CDR3 is TGCGCCAGCAGCCAAGGAGGGAGGGCCCCTGAAGCTTTCTTT. Translating gives CASSQGGRAPEAFF.

Remarks on this clonotype: A much larger clone differs by one base, so this may be a read error. This rearrangement joins TRBV4-3 to TRBJ1-2; no clear D gene. From germline, CDR1 is LGHNA and CDR2 YSLEER. This CDR3 has 16 residues. V was pared by 2 bases and J by 3 bases, with 16 bases between. CDR3 DNA sequence: TGCGCCAGCAGCCAATCCGCGCGTACTATTCACTATGGCTACACCTTC. Protein product: CASSQSARTIHYGYTF.

This clonotype occurred many times. CDR3 amino acids: CASSFLEETQYF. In DNA form, the CDR3 reads TGTGCCAGCAGCTTTTTAGAAGAGACCCAGTACTTC. The genes are TRBV7-6 and TRBJ2-5; D gene ambiguous. The germline V gene has CDR1 SGHVS and CDR2 FNYEAQ. Between the trimmed V and J ends, which lost 3 bases and 3 bases, there was a span of 5 bases. The CDR3 runs 12 residues.

With regard to this clonotype: This may stem from a read error, because a much larger clone lies one nucleotide away. The V call is TRBV4-1, the J call TRBJ2-7, with D possibly being TRBD1 (6 bases). The CDR3 has 15 amino acids. Germline lookup yields CDR1 MGHRA and CDR2 YSYEKL. The CDR3 region is CASSPTLDRGYVQYF. The CDR3 nucleotides read TGCGCCAGCAGCCCGACCTTGGACAGAGGCTACGTGCAGTACTTC.

This clonotype was seen ten or more times. V and J are TRBV7-6 and TRBJ2-3; possible D gene TRBD2, 6 bases. The V end lost 1 base, the J end lost 5 bases, and 19 bases lay between the germline ends. The CDR3 extends over 17 amino acids. The germline CDR1 and CDR2 sequences are SGHVS and FNYEAQ. CDR3 in DNA: TGTGCCAGCAGCTTAGACCACGTGCTAGCGTATGGAGATACGCAGTATTTT. Protein: CASSLDHVLAYGDTQYF.

The chain carries TRBV5-8 and TRBJ2-1, with D unresolved. Trimming removed 4 bases at V and 7 bases at J, with 9 bases between. Germline V lookup: CDR1 SGHTS, CDR2 YDEGEE. The CDR3 extends over 12 amino acids. The CDR3 reads CASSPFFNEQFF. In DNA, the CDR3 is TGTGCCAGCAGCCCCTTTTTTAATGAGCAGTTCTTC. The full variable domain, in which reference TRBV5-8 and TRBJ2-1 provide the parts outside the CDR3, is EAGVTQSPTHLIKTRGQQATLRCSPISGHTSVYWYQQALGLGLQFLLWYDEGEERNRGNFPPRFSGRQFPNYSSELNVNALELEDSALYLCASSPFFNEQFFGPGTRLTVL.

This clonotype has only a few counts. V gene TRBV4-3 combines with J gene TRBJ2-2; D unresolved. Germline V lookup: CDR1 LGHNA, CDR2 YSLEER. V was shortened by 0 bases and J by 2 bases, with 13 bases between the two germline ends. The CDR3 has 17 amino acids. For the CDR3, the DNA is TGCGCCAGCAGCCAAGATCGGCATACTCCAAACACCGGGGAGCTGTTTTTT. Its protein product is CASSQDRHTPNTGELFF.

This clonotype was detected a few times. The chain carries TRBV6-1 and TRBJ2-6; D possibly corresponds to TRBD1 (5 bases). From germline, CDR1 is MNHNS and CDR2 SASEGT. Trimming took 3 bases from V and 0 from J, leaving 12 bases between them. This CDR3 is built from 17 residues. The CDR3 region is CASSDSTAHSGANVLTF. As DNA, the CDR3 is TGTGCCAGCAGTGATTCGACAGCACACTCTGGGGCCAACGTCCTGACTTTC.

This clonotype was seen repeatedly, ten times or more. V gene TRBV7-9 combines with J gene TRBJ2-1; D may correspond to TRBD1 or TRBD2 (5 bases each). The CDR3 contains 16 residues. Germline CDR1 is SEHNR and CDR2 is FQNEAQ (reference sequence). Trimming took off 6 bases at V and 1 base at J, with 16 bases between the two ends. CDR3 loop: CASRSSQGDSYNEQFF. The CDR3, as DNA: TGTGCCAGCAGGTCCTCGCAGGGAGATTCCTACAATGAGCAGTTCTTC. Looking up the rest from reference TRBV7-9 and TRBJ2-1 gives the full variable domain: DTGVSQNPRHKITKRGQNVTFRCDPISEHNRLYWYRQTLGQGPEFLTYFQNEAQLEKSRLLSDRFSAERPKGSFSTLEIQRTEQGDSAMYLCASRSSQGDSYNEQFFGPGTRLTVL.

This clonotype has just one count. The chain joins TRBV12-3 or TRBV12-4 to TRBJ2-1; 7 bases align to TRBD2. The CDR3 covers 11 residues. The ends lost 1 base at V and 15 bases at J; junction bases unmatched: 3. Written as DNA, the CDR3 is TGTGCCAGCAGTTTAGGGCTAGCGGCGTTCTTC. It codes for CASSLGLAAFF.

This clonotype was detected many times. The rearrangement joins TRBV29-1 to TRBJ2-1, with 8 bases matching TRBD2. This CDR3 is built from 16 residues. Unmatched junction bases numbered 6, after V lost 1 base and J lost 1 base. Germline lookup yields CDR1 SQVTM and CDR2 ANQGSEA. The CDR3 sequence is CSVEGYSGASYNEQFF. The CDR3 DNA reads as TGCAGCGTTGAAGGTTATAGCGGGGCGTCCTACAATGAGCAGTTCTTC.

This clonotype was found many times. The chain combines TRBV12-3 or TRBV12-4 with TRBJ2-1; unclear D gene. The CDR3 loop spans 13 amino acids. Trimming took 2 bases from V and 6 from J, leaving 8 bases between them. The CDR3 bases are TGTGCCAGCAGTTTAAGGTCTGGCAATGAGCAGTTCTTC. Its protein product is CASSLRSGNEQFF.

This clonotype was seen ten or more times. The rearrangement links TRBV7-9 to TRBJ2-3; 11 bases map to TRBD1. Per the germline V gene, CDR1 is SEHNR and CDR2 is FQNEAQ (reference sequence). Losses at the gene ends were 4 bases for V and 6 bases for J; bases not matched to a gene: 6. CDR3 length: 15 residues. The CDR3 coding sequence is TGTGCCAGCAGCTCGAGGACAGGGGGCATGGATACGCAGTATTTT. Residues: CASSSRTGGMDTQYF.

This chain uses TRBV6-2 or TRBV6-3 with TRBJ2-7; D remains unclear. The CDR3 is 14 residues long. Trimming cost V 6 bases and J 3 bases, with 15 bases left between them. CDR1 and CDR2 from the germline V gene are MNHEY and SVGEGT. CDR3 region: CASSEGHPLYEQYF. CDR3 DNA sequence: TGTGCCAGCAGCGAAGGGCACCCCCTCTACGAGCAGTACTTC.

This chain joins TRBV30 and TRBJ2-3; D might be TRBD1 or TRBD2, each matching 5 bases. This CDR3 has 14 amino acids. CDR1 is GTSNPN, CDR2 SVGIG, per germline (reference sequence). With 2 bases removed from V and 2 bases from J, the gap between germline ends came to 11 bases. The CDR3 DNA reads as TGTGCCTGGAGTCGGGGCGGATTCACAGATACGCAGTATTTT. It is translated as CAWSRGGFTDTQYF. Drawing the rest from reference TRBV30 and TRBJ2-3, the complete variable domain is SQTIHQWPATLVQPVGSPLSLECTVEGTSNPNLYWYRQAAGRGLQLLFYSVGIGQISSEVPQNLSASRPQDRQFILSSKKLLLSDSGFYLCAWSRGGFTDTQYFGPGTRLTVL.

This clonotype was picked up many times. This rearrangement joins TRBV25-1 to TRBJ2-5; the match to TRBD1 covers 8 bases. Germline V gene data show CDR1 as MGHDK and CDR2 as SYGVNS. V was clipped by 0 bases and J by 2 bases; unmatched bases: 5. The CDR3 sequence is 16 residues long. CDR3 in amino acids: CASSEYEGQGQETQYF. Written as DNA, the CDR3 is TGTGCCAGCAGTGAATATGAAGGACAGGGACAAGAGACCCAGTACTTC.